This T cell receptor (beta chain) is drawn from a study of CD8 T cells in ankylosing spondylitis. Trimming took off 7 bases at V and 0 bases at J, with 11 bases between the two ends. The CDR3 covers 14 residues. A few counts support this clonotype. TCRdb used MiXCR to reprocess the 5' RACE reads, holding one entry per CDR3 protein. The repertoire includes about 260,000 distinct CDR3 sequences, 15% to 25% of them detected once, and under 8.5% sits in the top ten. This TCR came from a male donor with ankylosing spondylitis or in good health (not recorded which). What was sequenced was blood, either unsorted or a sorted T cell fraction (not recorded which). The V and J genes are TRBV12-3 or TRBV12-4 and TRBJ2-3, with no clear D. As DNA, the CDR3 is TGTGCCAGCAAGGTCAGCACTAGCACAGATACGCAGTATTTT. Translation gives CASKVSTSTDTQYF.